The rows below give T cell receptor beta chains drawn from one sample of a study of blood T cell repertoires in COVID-19. Assay used: immunoSEQ multiplex PCR; TCRdb lists only in-frame clones, some missing. The sample comprises approximately 300,000 clones, roughly 83% of which are singletons, and 1.5% to 2% rests with the top ten. The sample consisted of peripheral blood. The receptors were gathered from a woman between 50 and 59 years old with acute or convalescent COVID-19. The CDR3 runs from the conserved cysteine through the conserved F or W. A D gene is named only where the DNA matches it firmly. Clone size is shown for a subset of rows, as once, few, many or a class of expanded clone.

d_call,v_call,j_call,clone_size,cdr3_aa
.,TRBV3-1/TRBV3-2,TRBJ1-1,.,CASSQLHQTEAFF
TRBD1,TRBV23-1,TRBJ1-2,few,CASSHFGQGDSGYTF
.,TRBV6-1,TRBJ2-1,.,CASSEELRGFYNEQFF
.,TRBV7-2,TRBJ1-3,.,CASSLQGSSPGTIYF
TRBD1,TRBV30,TRBJ2-5,.,CAWTAKGQAEETQYF
TRBD1,TRBV7-2,TRBJ2-7,.,CASSWGTDYEQYF
.,TRBV7-6,TRBJ1-1,.,CASSLDRNTEAFF
TRBD1,TRBV29-1,TRBJ2-5,.,CSVTNRGGRETQYF
.,TRBV28,TRBJ1-1,.,CASRWDNMNTEAFF
.,TRBV6-2/TRBV6-3,TRBJ1-5,.,CASSYSGGNQPQHF
TRBD2,TRBV19,TRBJ2-1,.,CASSTSGGSYNEQFF
.,TRBV3-1/TRBV3-2,TRBJ1-1,.,CASSLLSRGVVTEAFF
TRBD1,TRBV28,TRBJ1-1,.,CASSLGYRGTEAFF
TRBD2,TRBV7-6,TRBJ2-1,.,CASSLYSGTHNEQFF
TRBD2,TRBV18,TRBJ2-1,.,CASSPGLAGVNEQFF
TRBD2,TRBV24-1,TRBJ2-7,.,CATSDLAGGILRSYEQYF
.,TRBV7-2,TRBJ2-3,.,CASSLAGVADTQYF
TRBD2,TRBV5-6,TRBJ2-7,few,CASSPGLAVPYEQYF
TRBD2,TRBV7-9,TRBJ2-7,few,CASSLGGLAVYEQYF
TRBD2,TRBV6-2/TRBV6-3,TRBJ2-3,.,CASSYPGLDFADTQYF